Described below is a single TCR beta chain sequence and its context. This clone was detected only once. It has no known antigen specificity. Qualities for individual bases were not recorded, and no much larger clone is one base off. Its CDR3 holds 15 amino acids, cysteine through phenylalanine. Only CDR3 DNA remains: 45 bases, in frame from the first base. Via the germline V gene, CDR1 is MNHEY and CDR2 SVGAGI. V was cut back by 4 bases and J by 4 bases, leaving a gap of 16 bases between them. This sample was included in a study of T cell responses to AZD1222 COVID-19 vaccine (dated by TCRdb to the early 2020s). At the level of the whole study: Because spike-specific TCR depth and breadth did not differ between the two schedules, AZD1222 recipients who got a second dose at roughly 4 weeks were pooled with those who got a second dose at roughly 12 weeks. TCR sequencing was performed for more than 230 trial participants, of whom 207 were given two doses of AZD1222 and roughly 25 were given two doses of MenACWY control vaccine. Trial participants were enrolled by age into 18-55, 56-69 and 70-plus year subgroups, with approximately 160, 26 and 62 TCR-sequenced participants respectively.

This sample's time point label indicates: baseline before first vaccination. Samples from vaccinated people were obtained from the UK trials COV001 and COV002, which included a single-blind randomized controlled phase 2/3 trial of AZD1222 (ChAdOx1 nCoV-19) in healthy adults. Trial participant PBMC samples were collected at day 0 and day 28 after the second dose for TCRbeta chain sequencing. The CDR3 regions of human TCRbeta chains were subjected to immunosequencing. The authors processed their data as follows. Repertoire TCRs were matched against a reference library of SARS-CoV-2-specific TCRs generated with the MIRA antigen-specificity platform. Breadth was defined as the fraction of unique TCRs that were SARS-CoV-2-associated, and depth was defined as the fraction of total T cells that were SARS-CoV-2-associated. Using the MIRA data, each spike-specific TCR was mapped to the spike region that the TCR reacts to and placed in a CD4 or CD8 class. Log10-transformed breadth and depth values were compared by one-way ANOVA with Sidak's multiple comparisons tests. The table comes from immuneACCESS by way of TCRdb, which keeps in-frame sequences with V and J called. Part of the clones is missing from these tables; in studies checked, under half for an unresolved V gene and the rest for unknown reasons. The V and J calls and clone size come from that table; D and trimming were worked out from the DNA. The sample table lists some 19,000 clones, roughly 80% of them with a count of one. The ten largest clones represent roughly 40% of the sample.

The investigation overall reported the following: Conclusions about previously exposed vaccinees are limited because only 6 or 7 AZD1222 recipients were SARS-CoV-2 seropositive at baseline. Spike-specific TCR breadth and depth rose significantly after two AZD1222 doses compared with day 0 and with MenACWY recipients. In the small 56-69-year group, the increase in depth fell short of significance, most likely because of low power. The whole spike protein was spanned by vaccine-associated CD4 TCRs, and dominant responses were seen in regions 160-218 and 743-854. Epitopes outside the regions mutated in the B.1.351 and B.1.1.7 variants were reportedly recognized by nearly half of the unique spike-specific TCRs. Because no day 14 peak-response samples were available, repertoires were characterized only after the peak T cell response. Most participants were white British and females outnumbered males, and the authors suggested that clonal diversity may have been underestimated.

This clonotype was obtained from an adult in good health. The input for sequencing was peripheral blood, taken on day 0 of AZD1222 vaccination. This chain joins TRBV6-5 to TRBJ2-5; the D gene is perhaps TRBD1 or TRBD2, each of them matching over 7 bases. The CDR3 region has the sequence CASSSRPGGGETQYF. The nucleotides are TGTGCCAGCAGTTCTAGACCAGGGGGGGGAGAGACCCAGTACTTC.